The following is a T cell receptor beta chain sequence with its context. Assay used: immunoSEQ multiplex PCR; TCRdb lists only in-frame clones, some missing. The sample yields 4,500 to 7,000 clones, about four fifths seen once. This sample is drawn from a study of control samples from healthy donors and cancer patients. The CDR3 is 14 amino acids. Trimming shortened V by 8 bases and J by 0 bases, and 11 bases separated the two germline ends. The germline gives CDR1 MNHEY, CDR2 SVGAGI. This clonotype was sampled from a female donor with lung cancer. Specimen: formalin-fixed, paraffin-embedded tissue. The V call is TRBV6-5, the J call TRBJ1-5, with D possibly matching TRBD1 (5 bases). This CDR3 is CASHSGYSNQPQHF. The CDR3 DNA reads TGTGCCAGCCACTCAGGGTATAGCAATCAGCCCCAGCATTTT.